Listed below are T cell receptor beta chains from one sample, sequenced in a study of T cell repertoires in cytomegalovirus infection. TCRdb itself ran the reads through MiXCR, one entry per CDR3 protein. The sample shows approximately 500,000 distinct CDR3 sequences, approximately 15% of them seen only once. The sample taken for sequencing was CD8+ T cells from PBMCs. Receptors originate from a human donor in good health (CMV status not recorded). Some clones in this sample may be carry-over from other donors' samples. Each CDR3 is given with its conserved first and last residue.

j_call v_call cdr3_aa
TRBJ2-5 TRBV10-3 CAISESGTGIQETQYF
TRBJ2-7 TRBV2 CASKGLSLAGHYEQYF
TRBJ2-1 TRBV29-1 CSGVGGAVSYNEQFF
TRBJ2-1 TRBV5-1 CASSLPGPNWQFF
TRBJ2-5 TRBV29-1 CSVARGGKETQYF
TRBJ2-7 TRBV6-1 CASSEEEPYEQYF
TRBJ2-2 TRBV6-5 CASSFRNTGELFF
TRBJ2-3 TRBV20-1 CSARAQIHSTDTQYF
TRBJ2-7 TRBV6-6 CASSYSASGRSGEQYF
TRBJ1-1 TRBV6-1 CASSSTGARVTEAFF
TRBJ2-5 TRBV11-2 CASSPRAGETQYF
TRBJ2-3 TRBV25-1 CASSDEGADTQYF
TRBJ2-7 TRBV14 CASSPTDRSSYEQYF
TRBJ2-5 TRBV20-1 CSARSQTSLWETQYF
TRBJ2-1 TRBV11-2 CASSLMGTGRGNEQFF
TRBJ2-1 TRBV15 CATSRVRGTRNEQFF
TRBJ1-2 TRBV7-8 CASSLRVGANYGYTF
TRBJ1-5 TRBV7-8 CASSLVQGFYSNQPQHF
TRBJ1-1 TRBV13 CASSLGMDREVNTEAFF
TRBJ1-1 TRBV15 CATSRSPTSNTEAFF
TRBJ1-6 TRBV6-9 CASSYPKRQYENSPLHF
TRBJ2-1 TRBV2 CASSDATGINEQFF
TRBJ2-5 TRBV6-5 CASSYSGDGGETQYF
TRBJ2-1 TRBV11-2 CASSIGLADHNEQFF
TRBJ1-1 TRBV7-6 CASSPTGRRSNTEAFF
TRBJ2-1 TRBV28 CASSSGLAINDEQFF
TRBJ2-5 TRBV20-1 CSAQEVGRRYF
TRBJ2-5 TRBV12-3/TRBV12-4 CASSPPRDAQYF
TRBJ2-3 TRBV9 CASSAGTDRTDTQYF
TRBJ1-4 TRBV7-9 CASSFGQGGEKLFF
TRBJ1-2 TRBV12-3/TRBV12-4 CASSSPDSFYGYTF
TRBJ1-1 TRBV28 CASSALTGVNTEAFF
TRBJ1-1 TRBV5-5 CASSLGDAPQGAFF
TRBJ2-2 TRBV14 CASSPYKKVASGGLTGELFF
TRBJ2-5 TRBV29-1 CSVEWTSDQETQYF
TRBJ2-7 TRBV7-8 CASTIDRGKYEQYF
TRBJ2-7 TRBV5-4 CASSLEDRGYEQYF
TRBJ2-1 TRBV28 CASSFGYRNEQFF
TRBJ2-2 TRBV28 CATRFAQTGELFF
TRBJ1-1 TRBV5-1 CASSLTGLTEAFF
TRBJ2-7 TRBV7-9 CASSSTRTGNSSYEQYF
TRBJ1-1 TRBV6-1 CASSVTPVNTEAFF
TRBJ2-3 TRBV7-3 CASSLEGLALDTQYF
TRBJ2-5 TRBV7-9 CASSPTFGAGDQETQYF
TRBJ2-2 TRBV7-9 CASRIAGTGELFF
TRBJ2-2 TRBV28 CASRRQEGPPGELFF
TRBJ2-1 TRBV19 CASSRIKRETYNEQFF
TRBJ2-1 TRBV20-1 CSARDFAGEEQFF
TRBJ1-2 TRBV7-2 CASSLKDMGTPPYGYTF
TRBJ2-7 TRBV7-6 CASSQRLAASYEQYF
TRBJ2-2 TRBV13 CASSLGQFATRNTGELFF
TRBJ2-7 TRBV27 CASTVAGGSYEQYF
TRBJ2-2 TRBV7-3 CASSLRASGGASGELFF
TRBJ2-1 TRBV5-6 CASSSPGTEWANEQFF
TRBJ2-1 TRBV7-2 CASSYTIKDEQFF
TRBJ2-7 TRBV5-4 CASSLATGGDRYF